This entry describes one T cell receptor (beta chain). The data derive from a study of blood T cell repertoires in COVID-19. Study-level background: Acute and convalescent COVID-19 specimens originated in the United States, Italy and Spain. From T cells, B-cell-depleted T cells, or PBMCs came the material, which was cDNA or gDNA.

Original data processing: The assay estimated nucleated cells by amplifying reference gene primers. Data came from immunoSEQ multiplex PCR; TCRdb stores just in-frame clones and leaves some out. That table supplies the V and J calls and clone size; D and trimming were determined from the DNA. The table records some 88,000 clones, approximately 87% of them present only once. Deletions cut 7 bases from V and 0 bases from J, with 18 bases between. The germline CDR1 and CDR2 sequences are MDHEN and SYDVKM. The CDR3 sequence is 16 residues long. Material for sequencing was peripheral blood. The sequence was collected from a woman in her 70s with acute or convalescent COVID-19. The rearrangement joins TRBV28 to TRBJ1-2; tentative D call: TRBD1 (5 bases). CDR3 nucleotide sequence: TGTGCCAGCATTATGGGGGGACCTATAACTAACTATGGCTACACCTTC. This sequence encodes CASIMGGPITNYGYTF.